A selection of T cell receptor beta chains follows, all from one sample in a study of T-cell memory formation after mild COVID-19. TCRdb recomputed calls from the 5' RACE reads with MiXCR, one row per CDR3 protein. Of fewer than 700,000 distinct CDR3 sequences in the sample, about a sixth were seen once. Sequences were obtained from PBMCs or a T cell subset sorted from them (not recorded which). The source is an adult woman who had mild COVID-19 (a few samples of this study predate the infection). Cell type and time point are not known. CDR3s include the opening cysteine and the closing phenylalanine or tryptophan. The order of the fields is V gene, clone size, D gene, J gene, CDR3 DNA, CDR3 protein. The D gene is left open where the match is weak. Not every row has a clone size; where given, it reads once, few, many or a size class.

TRBV13	many	TRBD2	TRBJ2-1	TGTGCCAGCAGCCACCGGGCGAGCGGGAGTAGAAATGAGCAGTTCTTC	CASSHRASGSRNEQFF
TRBV27	few	TRBD1	TRBJ2-7	TGTGCCAGCAGTTTACAGGGACAGGGCTACGAGCAGTACTTC	CASSLQGQGYEQYF
TRBV6-5	NA	TRBD2	TRBJ2-1	TGTGCCAGCCAGAGCTTCGGGACTAAGAACCATGAGCAGTTCTTC	CASQSFGTKNHEQFF
TRBV27	NA	NA	TRBJ2-1	TGTGCCAGCAGTGGGGGCCTCTCTAGCACCCTCCTCCGCAATGAGCAGTTCTTC	CASSGGLSSTLLRNEQFF
TRBV28	few	NA	TRBJ2-7	TGTGCCAGCAGTCAGGACGGGACGGCAACTTACGAGCAGTACTTC	CASSQDGTATYEQYF
TRBV7-9	NA	NA	TRBJ1-3	TGTGCCAGCAGCTTTCAGGGACGAGGAAACACCATATATTTT	CASSFQGRGNTIYF
TRBV12-3/TRBV12-4	NA	NA	TRBJ1-6	TGTGCCAGCAGTATGCAGGGGTACGGGCCCCTCAACTTT	CASSMQGYGPLNF
TRBV6-5	NA	NA	TRBJ1-1	TGTGCCAGCAGTTACGGGGCAGGAACGAACACTGAAGCTTTCTTT	CASSYGAGTNTEAFF
TRBV7-3	few	NA	TRBJ2-1	TGTGCCAGCAGCTTTGTAGGGGGAGGTAATGAGCAGTTCTTC	CASSFVGGGNEQFF
TRBV7-8	once	NA	TRBJ1-2	TGTGCCAGCAGCCGCGTCCAAACGAACTATGGCTACACCTTC	CASSRVQTNYGYTF
TRBV29-1	NA	NA	TRBJ1-1	TGCAGCGTTGAAGTCAGGCTCACTGAAGCTTTCTTT	CSVEVRLTEAFF
TRBV24-1	NA	TRBD2	TRBJ2-1	TGTGCCACCAGTGATTTAAGCGGGAGAGACTACAATGAGCAGTTCTTC	CATSDLSGRDYNEQFF
TRBV19	NA	NA	TRBJ2-3	TGTGCCACAACCAGAGCGCAGGGTCTTCGAAGCACAGATACGCAGTATTTT	CATTRAQGLRSTDTQYF
TRBV12-3/TRBV12-4	NA	TRBD1	TRBJ2-5	TGTGCCAGCAGCCCATCGGGACAGATCAGAACCCAGTACTTC	CASSPSGQIRTQYF
TRBV7-9	NA	NA	TRBJ1-1	TGTGCCAGCAGCACGCCGGCCGGGGGAAACACTGAAGCTTTCTTT	CASSTPAGGNTEAFF
TRBV24-1	NA	NA	TRBJ2-7	TGTGCCACCAGTGACCCCGGGAGCGGAATCTACGAGCAGTACTTC	CATSDPGSGIYEQYF
TRBV5-1	NA	NA	TRBJ1-1	TGCGCCAGCAGCTTGGCGGCCGGGATCATGAACACTGAAGCTTTCTTT	CASSLAAGIMNTEAFF
TRBV5-1	NA	TRBD1	TRBJ1-1	TGCGCCAGCAAAGTTACGGGACAGCTTGAAGCTTTCTTT	CASKVTGQLEAFF
TRBV12-3/TRBV12-4	few	TRBD1	TRBJ2-2	TGTGCCAGCAGTAACAGGGGGGCCGGGGAGCTGTTTTTT	CASSNRGAGELFF
TRBV20-1	NA	NA	TRBJ1-1	TGCAGTGCTAGAGTGGCCAGATACACTGAAGCTTTCTTT	CSARVARYTEAFF
TRBV24-1	NA	TRBD1	TRBJ2-7	TGTGCCACCAGTGACCCGGGACAGGGGTTCTACGAGCAGTACTTC	CATSDPGQGFYEQYF
TRBV29-1	many	NA	TRBJ2-1	TGCAGCGTTGAAAAGATGACAGGAGGACTCCGCAATGAGCAGTTCTTC	CSVEKMTGGLRNEQFF
TRBV12-3/TRBV12-4	few	NA	TRBJ1-5	TGTGCCAGCAGACTCCCCGGGGGGGTCAATCAGCCCCAGCATTTT	CASRLPGGVNQPQHF
TRBV7-2	few	TRBD1	TRBJ2-5	TGTGCCAGCAGCCGTGCCGGGACAGGGGGCGCGAAAGAGACCCAGTACTTC	CASSRAGTGGAKETQYF
TRBV24-1	NA	NA	TRBJ2-2	TGTGCCACCAGTGAGGCGGGGGCGGCCGGGGAGCTGATTTTT	CATSEAGAAGELIF
TRBV18	NA	TRBD1	TRBJ2-2	TGTGCCAGCTCACCTTCAGGGGGCCCGGGAACCGGGGAGCTGTTTTTT	CASSPSGGPGTGELFF
TRBV27	NA	NA	TRBJ1-5	TGTGCCAGCAGTTTCCCCGAGGGGCCCCAGCATTTT	CASSFPEGPQHF
TRBV29-1	few	NA	TRBJ2-2	TGCAGCGTCCGGAGGACATCCGGGGAGCTGTTTTTT	CSVRRTSGELFF
TRBV5-1	NA	NA	TRBJ2-1	TGCGCCAGCAGCTTTGCGGCCCGGTCGGGTGAGCAGTTCTTC	CASSFAARSGEQFF